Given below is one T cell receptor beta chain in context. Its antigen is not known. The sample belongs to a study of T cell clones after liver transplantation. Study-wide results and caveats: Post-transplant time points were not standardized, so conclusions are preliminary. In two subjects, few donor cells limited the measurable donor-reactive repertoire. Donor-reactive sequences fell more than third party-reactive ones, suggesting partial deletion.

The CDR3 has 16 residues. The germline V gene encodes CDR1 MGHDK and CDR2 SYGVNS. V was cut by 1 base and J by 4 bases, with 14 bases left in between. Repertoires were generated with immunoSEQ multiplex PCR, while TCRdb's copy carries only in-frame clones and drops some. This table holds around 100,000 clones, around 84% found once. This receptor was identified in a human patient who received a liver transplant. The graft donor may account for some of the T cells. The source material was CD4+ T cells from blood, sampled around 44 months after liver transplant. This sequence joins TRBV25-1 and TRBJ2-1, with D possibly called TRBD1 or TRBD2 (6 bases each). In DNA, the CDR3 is TGTGCCAGCAGTGAATCCGGGGGCTCCTTTTACAATGAGCAGTTCTTC. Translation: CASSESGGSFYNEQFF.